The source of this TCR beta chain is a study of blood T cell repertoires in COVID-19. Some clones are missing from TCRdb's copy, which holds only in-frame ones; the method was immunoSEQ multiplex PCR. Seen here are 250,000 to 350,000 clones, approximately 90% observed once, and the top ten hold roughly 0.8%. Germline-derived CDR1 and CDR2 are MDHEN and SYDVKM. This CDR3 spans 17 amino acids. Trimming took 5 bases from V and 3 from J; bases not matched to a gene: 13. V usage is TRBV28 and J usage is TRBJ1-1; the match to TRBD1 covers 9 bases. Sample: peripheral blood. This clonotype originated in a man aged 25 to 45 with acute or convalescent COVID-19. The CDR3 nucleotides are TGTGCCAGCAGTCCTTATGGGACAGGGTCGACGTACACTGAAGCTTTCTTT. This encodes CASSPYGTGSTYTEAFF.